The T cell receptor beta chain described here comes from a study of control samples from healthy donors and cancer patients. The CDR3 loop spans 11 amino acids. Germline loops: CDR1 LNHDA, CDR2 SQIVND (reference sequence). V was pared by 0 bases and J by 6 bases, with 3 bases between. Produced via immunoSEQ multiplex PCR; TCRdb's table is partial and in-frame only. This sample carries 70,000 to 75,000 clones, roughly 84% of them seen once, and the ten largest clones take about 4.2%. The chain carries TRBV19 and TRBJ2-7; D unclear. The sample comprised blood. The clonotype comes from a woman in her forties or fifties in good health. The CDR3 sequence is CASSIEGEQYF. The DNA of the CDR3 is TGTGCCAGTAGTATAGAAGGCGAGCAGTACTTC.